The clone carrying this T cell receptor beta chain appeared a single time. The antigen is undetermined. These data belong to a study of shared clonotypes between healthy human individuals. Study as a whole: A donor's plate count was three for CD4 naive and three for CD4 memory; CD8 naive had two and CD8 memory one. Regarding the study as a whole: Shared across four donors were around 5% of the naive CD4 clonotypes. Rarefaction gave evidence that sorted-subset sequencing remained incomplete despite large depth.

Genomic DNA belonging to each subset was distributed in equal measure over several immunoSEQ plates. Some clones are missing from TCRdb's copy, which holds only in-frame ones; the method was immunoSEQ multiplex PCR. Here the sample spans 2 million to 2.5 million clones, about 95% being singletons. Naive CD8 cells, CD45RO-negative and positively selected for CCR7, excluded terminally differentiated effector memory CD45RA+ cells. The CDR3 is made up of 15 amino acids. Trimming pared 0 bases from V and 2 bases from J, leaving 12 bases between. Germline CDR1 SGHDT, CDR2 YYEEEE. Sequences were obtained from naive CD8+ T cells sorted from blood. The rearrangement uses TRBV5-6 and TRBJ2-7; D may be TRBD1 or TRBD2 (5 bases each). The clonotype was recovered from a man between 18 and 35 years old in good health. For the CDR3, the DNA is TGTGCCAGCAGCTTGGGGTCCGGGGCCACCTACGAGCAGTACTTC. Translated: CASSLGSGATYEQYF.